This record concerns one T cell receptor beta chain sequence. What it binds is unknown. V lost 2 bases to trimming and J lost 3 bases, with 11 bases between them. CDR3 length: 15 amino acids. The germline CDR1 and CDR2 sequences are LNHNV and YYDKDF (reference sequence). This entry belongs to a study of cytotoxic CD8 clonotypes in ibrutinib-treated CLL. Overall study: Mean values per sample were a few hundred thousand productive templates and 98,000 or so productive rearrangements.

The TCR beta libraries used approximately 2 micrograms of genomic DNA that came from cryopreserved PBMCs. Repertoires were generated with immunoSEQ multiplex PCR, while TCRdb's copy carries only in-frame clones and drops some. The top ten hold under 30% of the sample, which has around 92,000 clones, around 77% seen once. Study-level points and caveats: At the start, clonality exceeded age-matched healthy donors and followed circulating CD8+ T-cell counts.

The TCR was taken from a human donor with chronic lymphocytic leukemia. Here the sequenced sample was PBMCs, taken after 24 months of ibrutinib treatment. J is TRBJ1-3 and V is TRBV15; D unclear. The CDR3 DNA sequence: TGTGCCACCAGCAGACTTGAGGGTTATGGAAACACCATATATTTT. This gives the protein CATSRLEGYGNTIYF.